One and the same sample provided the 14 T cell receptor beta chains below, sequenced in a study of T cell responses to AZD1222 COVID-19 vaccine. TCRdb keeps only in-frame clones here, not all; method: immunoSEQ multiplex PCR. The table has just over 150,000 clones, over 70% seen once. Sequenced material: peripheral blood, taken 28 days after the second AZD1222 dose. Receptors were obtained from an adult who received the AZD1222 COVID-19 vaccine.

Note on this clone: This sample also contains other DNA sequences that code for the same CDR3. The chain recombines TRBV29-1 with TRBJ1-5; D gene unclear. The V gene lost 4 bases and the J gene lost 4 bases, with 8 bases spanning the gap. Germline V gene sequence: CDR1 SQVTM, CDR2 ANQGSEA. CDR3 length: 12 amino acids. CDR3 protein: CSVGGVNQPQHF. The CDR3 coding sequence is TGCAGCGTTGGCGGGGTAAATCAGCCCCAGCATTTT.

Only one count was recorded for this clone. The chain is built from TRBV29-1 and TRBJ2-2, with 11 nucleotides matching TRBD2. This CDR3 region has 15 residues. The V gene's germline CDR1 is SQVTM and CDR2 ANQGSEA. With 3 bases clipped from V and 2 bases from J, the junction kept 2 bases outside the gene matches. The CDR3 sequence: CSVEGLAENTGELFF. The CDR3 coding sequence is TGCAGCGTTGAGGGACTAGCGGAAAACACCGGGGAGCTGTTTTTT.

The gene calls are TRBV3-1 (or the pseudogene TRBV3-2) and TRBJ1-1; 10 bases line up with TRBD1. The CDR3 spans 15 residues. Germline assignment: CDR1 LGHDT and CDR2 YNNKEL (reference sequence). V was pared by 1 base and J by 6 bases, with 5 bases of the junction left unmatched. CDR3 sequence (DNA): TGTGCCAGCAGCCAAGCCGGGACAGGGGCGTCTGAAGCTTTCTTT. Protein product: CASSQAGTGASEAFF.

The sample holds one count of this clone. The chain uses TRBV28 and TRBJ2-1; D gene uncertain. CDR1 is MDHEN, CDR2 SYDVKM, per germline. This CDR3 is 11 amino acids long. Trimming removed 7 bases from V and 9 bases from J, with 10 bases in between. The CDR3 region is CASMVEFEQFF. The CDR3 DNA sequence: TGTGCCAGCATGGTGGAGTTTGAGCAGTTCTTC.

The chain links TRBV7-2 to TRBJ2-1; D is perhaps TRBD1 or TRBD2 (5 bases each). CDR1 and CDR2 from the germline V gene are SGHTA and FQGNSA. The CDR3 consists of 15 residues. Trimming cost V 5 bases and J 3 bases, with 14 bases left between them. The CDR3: CASSRDGGFYNEQFF. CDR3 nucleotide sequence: TGTGCCAGCAGCAGAGATGGGGGTTTCTACAATGAGCAGTTCTTC. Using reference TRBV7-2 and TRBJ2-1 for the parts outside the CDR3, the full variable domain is GAGVSQSPSNKVTEKGKDVELRCDPISGHTALYWYRQSLGQGLEFLIYFQGNSAPDKSGLPSDRFSAERTGGSVSTLTIQRTQQEDSAVYLCASSRDGGFYNEQFFGPGTRLTVL.

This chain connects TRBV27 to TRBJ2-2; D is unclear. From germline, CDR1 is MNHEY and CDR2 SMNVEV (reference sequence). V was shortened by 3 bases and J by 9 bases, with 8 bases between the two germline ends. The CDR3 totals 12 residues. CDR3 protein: CASSFPGRELFF. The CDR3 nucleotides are TGTGCCAGCAGTTTCCCAGGCCGGGAGCTGTTTTTT.

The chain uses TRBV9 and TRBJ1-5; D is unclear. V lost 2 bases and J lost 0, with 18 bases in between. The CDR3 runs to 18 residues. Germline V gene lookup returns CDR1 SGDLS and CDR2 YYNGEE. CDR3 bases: TGTGCCAGCAGCGTGGACGGACTTTTTTTAAATAGCAATCAGCCCCAGCATTTT. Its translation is CASSVDGLFLNSNQPQHF.

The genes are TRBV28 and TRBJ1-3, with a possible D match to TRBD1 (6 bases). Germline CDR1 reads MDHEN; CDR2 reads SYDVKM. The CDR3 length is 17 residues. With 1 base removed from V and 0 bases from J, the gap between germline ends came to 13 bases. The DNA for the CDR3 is TGTGCCAGCAGTTTATCGGGACATCCCAGCTCTGGAAACACCATATATTTT. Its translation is CASSLSGHPSSGNTIYF. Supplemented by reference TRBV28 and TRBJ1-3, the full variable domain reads DVKVTQSSRYLVKRTGEKVFLECVQDMDHENMFWYRQDPGLGLRLIYFSYDVKMKEKGDIPEGYSVSREKKERFSLILESASTNQTSMYLCASSLSGHPSSGNTIYFGEGSWLTVV.

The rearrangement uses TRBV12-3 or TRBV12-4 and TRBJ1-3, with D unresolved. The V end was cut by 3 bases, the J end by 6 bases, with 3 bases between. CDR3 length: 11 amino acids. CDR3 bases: TGTGCCAGCAGTTTTTTAAACACCATATATTTT. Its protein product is CASSFLNTIYF.

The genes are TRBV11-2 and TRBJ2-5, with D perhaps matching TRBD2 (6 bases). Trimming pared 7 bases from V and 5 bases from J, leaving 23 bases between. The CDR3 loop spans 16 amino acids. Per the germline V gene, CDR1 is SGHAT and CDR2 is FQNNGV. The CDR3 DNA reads TGTGCCAGCACCCCGGCGGGAAGCGGATTCCCGGAGACCCAGTACTTC. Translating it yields CASTPAGSGFPETQYF.

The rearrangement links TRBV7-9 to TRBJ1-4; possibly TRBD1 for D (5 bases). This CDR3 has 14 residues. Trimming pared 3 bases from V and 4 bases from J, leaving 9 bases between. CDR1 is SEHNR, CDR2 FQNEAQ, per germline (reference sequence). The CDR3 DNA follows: TGTGCCAGCAGCTTCGCCAGGGATAATGAAAAACTGTTTTTT. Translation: CASSFARDNEKLFF.

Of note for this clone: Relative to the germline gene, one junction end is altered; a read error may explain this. Written as DNA, the CDR3 is TGTGCTAGCAGCTTGGGGTCAGCGGGTGGGGGCAATGAGCAGTTCTTC. It translates to CASSLGSAGGGNEQFF. This chain connects TRBV7-7 to TRBJ2-1, with TRBD2 as a possible D gene (6 bases). CDR3 length equals 16 residues. From germline, CDR1 is SSHAT and CDR2 FNYEAQ (reference sequence).

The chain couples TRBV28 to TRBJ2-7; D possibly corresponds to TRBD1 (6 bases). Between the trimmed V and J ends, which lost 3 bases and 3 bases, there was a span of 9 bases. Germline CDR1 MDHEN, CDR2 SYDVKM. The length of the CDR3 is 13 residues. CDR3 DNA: TGTGCCAGCAGTTTGGCAGGGGACTACGAGCAGTACTTC. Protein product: CASSLAGDYEQYF. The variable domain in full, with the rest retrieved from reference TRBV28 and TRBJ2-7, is DVKVTQSSRYLVKRTGEKVFLECVQDMDHENMFWYRQDPGLGLRLIYFSYDVKMKEKGDIPEGYSVSREKKERFSLILESASTNQTSMYLCASSLAGDYEQYFGPGTRLTVT.

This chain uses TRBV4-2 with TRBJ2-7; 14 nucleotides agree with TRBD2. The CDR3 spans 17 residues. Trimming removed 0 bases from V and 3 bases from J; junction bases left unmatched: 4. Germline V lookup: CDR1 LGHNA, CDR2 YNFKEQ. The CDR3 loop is CASSQESGLAGGYEQYF. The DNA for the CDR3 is TGTGCCAGCAGCCAAGAATCCGGACTAGCGGGGGGCTACGAGCAGTACTTC.